Shown below are 18 T cell receptor beta chains from a single sample sequenced in a study of Ad26.COV2.S vaccination and SARS-CoV-2 variants. Treatment of the sample: approximately 18 received Ad26.COV2.S at low or high dose, single or two shots; 5 received placebo; per-sample allocation not given. The samples date from day 63 after the first vaccine or placebo injection. Data came from immunoSEQ multiplex PCR; TCRdb stores just in-frame clones and leaves some out. This sample has around 240,000 clones; approximately 87% occur once, and the top ten carry about 10%. This specimen consisted of peripheral blood, obtained in a trial of Ad26.COV2.S vaccine versus placebo. The origin of the receptors is a person aged 18-65 years who received the Ad26.COV2.S COVID-19 vaccine or a placebo.

CDR3 sequence (DNA): TGCGCCAGCAGCCACCCGACAGGGGGCGGCGGCTACACCTTC. This translates into CASSHPTGGGGYTF. The rearrangement uses TRBV4-3 and TRBJ1-2; 10 nucleotides line up with TRBD1. Looked up from germline, CDR1 is LGHNA and CDR2 is YSLEER. The CDR3 loop spans 14 amino acids. The V segment lost 3 bases and the J segment 8 bases; nucleotides outside the gene matches: 6.

This clone was seen a handful of times. CDR3 sequence reads: CASSQDPILAGVVEQFF. For the CDR3, the DNA is TGTGCCAGCAGCCAAGATCCGATACTAGCGGGAGTGGTTGAGCAGTTCTTC. V is TRBV4-2 and J is TRBJ2-1; 11 bases fit TRBD2. V lost 0 bases, J lost 9 bases, and 10 bases stayed unmatched. This CDR3 has 17 amino acids. The germline V gene encodes CDR1 LGHNA and CDR2 YNFKEQ.

The chain uses TRBV6-5 and TRBJ2-7; 9 bases match TRBD2. V lost 0 bases and J lost 3; bases outside the gene matches: 3. CDR1 is MNHEY, CDR2 SVGAGI, per germline. CDR3 length: 15 residues. The CDR3 DNA is TGTGCCAGCAGTTACTCGGGAGCGGGAGGCTACGAGCAGTACTTC. Translation gives CASSYSGAGGYEQYF.

The CDR3 DNA reads as TGTGCCAGCAGCCCCGCTAGCTCTGGAAACACCATATATTTT. Translation gives CASSPASSGNTIYF. V is TRBV5-6 and J is TRBJ1-3; D unresolved. CDR3 size: 14 residues. Germline V CDR1 and CDR2: SGHDT, YYEEEE. Trimming pared 4 bases from V and 0 bases from J, leaving 8 bases between.

V is TRBV29-1 and J is TRBJ2-7, with D possibly called TRBD1 or TRBD2 (5 bases each). Germline CDR1 and CDR2: SQVTM and ANQGSEA. The CDR3 is 12 residues long. V was cut by 5 bases and J by 2 bases, with 10 bases left in between. The CDR3 bases are TGCAGCGTTTCTGTGGGGGCCTACGAGCAGTACTTC. Residues: CSVSVGAYEQYF.

The chain links TRBV10-2 to TRBJ1-2; 7 nucleotides align to TRBD1. Trimming took 10 bases from V and 4 from J; bases not matched to a gene: 12. The CDR3 has 14 amino acids. Germline CDR1 is WSHSY and CDR2 is SAAADI. CDR3 amino acids: CATGDSPLGYGYTF. The CDR3 coding sequence is TGCGCCACCGGGGACAGCCCCCTCGGCTATGGCTACACCTTC.

In its sample, this clone was seen once. V and J are TRBV10-3 and TRBJ2-6, with D unresolved. From germline, CDR1 is ENHRY and CDR2 SYGVKD. CDR3 length equals 19 residues. V was cut by 5 bases and J by 0 bases, with 20 bases left in between. In nucleotides, the CDR3 is TGTGCCATCAGTTTATCTATCCCGTCGTCCGGCTCTGGGGCCAACGTCCTGACTTTC. It translates to CAISLSIPSSGSGANVLTF.

The V call is TRBV19, the J call TRBJ2-7; no clear D. CDR3 length equals 15 residues. Germline CDR1 reads LNHDA; CDR2 reads SQIVND (reference sequence). Trimming removed 3 bases at V and 2 bases at J, with 14 bases between. CDR3 region: CASSIGLRVAYEQYF. The CDR3 bases are TGTGCCAGTAGTATCGGGCTCCGGGTCGCCTACGAGCAGTACTTC.

The chain combines TRBV30 with TRBJ2-1; 10 bases line up with TRBD1. Trimming took 0 bases from V and 12 from J; bases not matched to a gene: 23. Germline-derived CDR1 and CDR2 are GTSNPN and SVGIG (reference sequence). CDR3 size: 19 residues. CDR3 protein: CAWSVGTGVFRSSGSAQFF. For the CDR3, the DNA is TGTGCCTGGAGTGTAGGGACAGGGGTTTTTCGCTCTAGCGGGTCTGCGCAGTTCTTC.

V usage is TRBV24-1 and J usage is TRBJ2-3; D not resolved. Germline V lookup: CDR1 KGHDR, CDR2 SFDVKD. This CDR3 region has 14 residues. V gave up 5 bases and J gave up 2 bases, with 10 bases separating them. The CDR3 DNA reads TGTGCCACCAGTGCCGCCCTCAACACAGATACGCAGTATTTT. Residues: CATSAALNTDTQYF.

The chain has TRBV7-9 and TRBJ1-4; D is uncertain. Looked up from germline, CDR1 is SEHNR and CDR2 is FQNEAQ (reference sequence). The CDR3 has 13 residues. Between the trimmed V and J ends, which lost 5 bases and 2 bases, there was a span of 6 bases. CDR3: CASSRLTNEKLFF. Here the CDR3 DNA reads TGTGCCAGCAGCAGACTGACTAATGAAAAACTGTTTTTT.

The chain has TRBV27 and TRBJ2-5; the D gene is possibly TRBD1 (5 bases). Germline-derived CDR1 and CDR2 are MNHEY and SMNVEV (reference sequence). The ends were cut back, 4 bases at V and 7 bases at J, with 13 bases in the middle. The CDR3 has 13 amino acids. In DNA form, the CDR3 reads TGTGCCAGCAGTTCCGAACCAAGGGGGACCCAGTACTTC. It codes for CASSSEPRGTQYF.

This rearrangement joins TRBV25-1 to TRBJ1-6, with TRBD1 matching over 7 bases. The CDR3 runs 15 residues. CDR1 and CDR2 from the germline V gene are MGHDK and SYGVNS. V lost 0 bases to trimming and J lost 8 bases; unmatched junction nucleotides: 4. Here the CDR3 DNA reads TGTGCCAGCAGTGAATATTCAACAGGGGATTCACCCCTCCACTTT. This codes for CASSEYSTGDSPLHF. Filled out from reference TRBV25-1 and TRBJ1-6, the complete variable domain reads EADIYQTPRYLVIGTGKKITLECSQTMGHDKMYWYQQDPGMELHLIHYSYGVNSTEKGDLSSESTVSRIRTEHFPLTLESARPSHTSQYLCASSEYSTGDSPLHFGNGTRLTVT.

The rearrangement links TRBV7-2 to TRBJ1-2, with no clear D. The CDR3 has 14 residues. V was pared by 2 bases and J by 0 bases, with 7 bases between. The germline V gene encodes CDR1 SGHTA and CDR2 FQGNSA. The CDR3 reads CASSLSSTNYGYTF. The CDR3 DNA follows: TGTGCCAGCAGCTTAAGCAGTACTAACTATGGCTACACCTTC.

Only one count was recorded for this clone. This chain uses TRBV18 with TRBJ1-1; TRBD1 aligns across 10 bases. Germline V lookup: CDR1 KGHSH, CDR2 LQKENI. Trimming took 3 bases from V and 4 from J; bases not matched to a gene: 11. The CDR3 length is 17 residues. CDR3 DNA: TGTGCCAGCTCACCCGGACAGGGGGGCTGGGGGTTCACTGAAGCTTTCTTT. Translated: CASSPGQGGWGFTEAFF.

CDR3 protein: CASSSQREGEQFF. Here the CDR3 DNA reads TGTGCCAGCAGCTCCCAGCGGGAGGGGGAGCAGTTCTTC. The chain uses TRBV6-4 and TRBJ2-1; 10 bases match TRBD2. This CDR3 has 13 amino acids. The V gene's germline CDR1 is MRHNA and CDR2 SNTAGT. Trimming took 6 bases from V and 10 from J; bases not matched to a gene: 6.

The chain carries TRBV3-1 (or the pseudogene TRBV3-2) and TRBJ1-4, with D unclear. This CDR3 spans 13 amino acids. The ends were cut back, 1 base at V and 8 bases at J, with 8 bases in the middle. The germline gives CDR1 LGHDT, CDR2 YNNKEL (reference sequence). CDR3 amino acids: CASSQGPLEKLFF. CDR3 bases: TGTGCCAGCAGCCAAGGGCCCTTAGAAAAACTGTTTTTT.

The rearrangement uses TRBV24-1 and TRBJ2-5; 10 positions agree with TRBD1. The CDR3 consists of 16 residues. Germline V lookup: CDR1 KGHDR, CDR2 SFDVKD. V lost 2 bases, J lost 5 bases, and 7 bases stayed unmatched. In nucleotides, the CDR3 is TGTGCCACCAGTGATTCCCCGGGACAGGGGTTGGAGACCCAGTACTTC. Protein product: CATSDSPGQGLETQYF.